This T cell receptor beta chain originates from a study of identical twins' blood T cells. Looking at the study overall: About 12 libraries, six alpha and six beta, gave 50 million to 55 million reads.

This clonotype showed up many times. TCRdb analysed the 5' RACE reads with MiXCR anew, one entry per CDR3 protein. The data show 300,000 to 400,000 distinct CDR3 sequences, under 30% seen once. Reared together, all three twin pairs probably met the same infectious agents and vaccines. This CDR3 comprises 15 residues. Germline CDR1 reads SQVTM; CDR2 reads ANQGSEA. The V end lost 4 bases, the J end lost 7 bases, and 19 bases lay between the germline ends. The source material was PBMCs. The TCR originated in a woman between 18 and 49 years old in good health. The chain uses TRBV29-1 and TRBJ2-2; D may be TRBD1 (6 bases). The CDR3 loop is CSVAPIQGFSGELFF. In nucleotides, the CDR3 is TGCAGCGTTGCCCCTATTCAGGGGTTCAGCGGGGAGCTGTTTTTT.